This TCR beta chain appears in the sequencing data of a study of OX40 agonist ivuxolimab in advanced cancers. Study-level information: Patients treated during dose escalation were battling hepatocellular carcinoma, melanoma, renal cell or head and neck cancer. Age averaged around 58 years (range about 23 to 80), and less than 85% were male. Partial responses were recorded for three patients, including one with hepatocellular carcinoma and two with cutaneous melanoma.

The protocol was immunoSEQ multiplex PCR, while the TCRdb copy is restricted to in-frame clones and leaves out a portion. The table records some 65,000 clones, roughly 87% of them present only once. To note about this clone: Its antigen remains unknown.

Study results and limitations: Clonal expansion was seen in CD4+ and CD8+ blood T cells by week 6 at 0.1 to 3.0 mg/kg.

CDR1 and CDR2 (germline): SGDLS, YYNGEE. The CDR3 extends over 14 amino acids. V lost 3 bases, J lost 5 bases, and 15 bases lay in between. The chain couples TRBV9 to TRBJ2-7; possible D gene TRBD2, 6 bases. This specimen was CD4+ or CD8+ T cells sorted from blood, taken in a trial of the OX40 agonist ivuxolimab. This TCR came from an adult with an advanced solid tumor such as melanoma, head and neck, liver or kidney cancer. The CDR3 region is CASSAETGVNEQYF. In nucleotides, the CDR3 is TGTGCCAGCAGCGCCGAAACGGGGGTTAACGAGCAGTACTTC.